These 29 T cell receptor beta chains were all obtained from the same sample, sequenced in a study of T cell clonality in common variable immunodeficiency. Profiled with immunoSEQ multiplex PCR; TCRdb holds only in-frame clones, not every one. Listed for the sample are tens of thousands of clones, none seen a single time. The specimen sequenced was peripheral blood mononuclear cells. The receptors originated from a person aged 18 to 69 in good health.

In its sample, this clone was seen a few times. The read is 3 residues too short to cover the CDR3 end, so that end is filled in from the germline J gene. The chain couples TRBV7-6 to TRBJ2-4, with D possibly matching TRBD1 (6 bases). This CDR3 is built from 17 residues. From germline, CDR1 is SGHVS and CDR2 FNYEAQ. The CDR3 spells CASSLGAGRQGLAGQYF. The part of the CDR3 DNA that was read is TGTGCCAGCAGCTTAGGGGCGGGTAGGCAGGGGTTAGCTGGT.

This clone was seen ten or more times. Coverage ceases 3 residues before the CDR3 finishes, and the germline J gene fills in the end. The genes are TRBV20-1 and TRBJ2-1, with TRBD2 matching 10 bases. The CDR3 length is 16 residues. Trimming took 2 bases from V and 8 from J; bases not matched to a gene: 12. The germline CDR1 and CDR2 sequences are DFQATT and SNEGSKA (reference sequence). The covered CDR3 bases are TGCAGTGCTAGATCCCGAGCGGGGGGGCCCGTTCATGAG. Translation gives CSARSRAGGPVHE. The CDR3 reads in full as CSARSRAGGPVHEQFF.

This clone was seen many times. The read ends 3 residues early relative to the CDR3; the germline J gene fills the gap. The chain employs TRBV9 and TRBJ2-5; D call uncertain. Trimming removed 0 bases from V and 1 base from J, with 10 bases in between. Germline V lookup: CDR1 SGDLS, CDR2 YYNGEE. CDR3 size: 15 residues. Here the CDR3 reads CASSVGPSFQETQYF. The covered CDR3 bases are TGTGCCAGCAGCGTAGGCCCTAGTTTCCAAGAGACC.

This clone was recorded many times. CDR3 sequence: CASSQTMRGLGTDTQYF. CDR3 bases read: TGTGCCAGCTCACAGACAATGCGTGGACTAGGCACAGATACG. V and J are TRBV18 and TRBJ2-3; 7 positions agree with TRBD2. The read ends 3 residues before the CDR3 terminus; that terminus is restored from the germline J gene. This CDR3 is 17 amino acids long. V lost 4 bases to trimming and J lost 1 base; unmatched junction nucleotides: 11. Germline V gene data show CDR1 as KGHSH and CDR2 as LQKENI.

This clone has at least ten counts. Read sequence stops 3 residues before the CDR3 end, and the germline J gene provides the missing end. The chain couples TRBV5-1 to TRBJ2-7, with D possibly TRBD1 on 6 matching bases. Germline CDR1 and CDR2: SGHRS and YFSETQ. CDR3 length: 14 residues. Trimming cost V 0 bases and J 4 bases, with 11 bases left between them. Incomplete CDR3 DNA: TGCGCCAGCAGCTTGGCCTCAGGGGTGTACGAG. Its translation: CASSLASGVYE. From start to end, the CDR3 is CASSLASGVYEQYF.

This clone showed up many times. The read falls 3 residues short of the CDR3 end, and the missing part is taken from the germline J gene. The V call is TRBV19, the J call TRBJ2-7; the match to TRBD1 covers 10 bases. The CDR3 is made up of 16 amino acids. Germline lookup yields CDR1 LNHDA and CDR2 SQIVND (reference sequence). The V segment lost 4 bases and the J segment 2 bases; nucleotides outside the gene matches: 8. Partial CDR3 DNA: TGTGCCAGTAGTACGACAGGGGGCGGAATGGCCTACGAG. Amino acids: CASSTTGGGMAYE. The full CDR3 sequence reads CASSTTGGGMAYEQYF.

Many counts were recorded for this clone. The DNA ends 3 residues before the CDR3 does, and the rest of the CDR3 is filled in from the germline J gene. The chain has TRBV20-1 and TRBJ2-1; D not resolved. This CDR3 has 14 amino acids. The germline V and J ends were trimmed by 6 bases and 4 bases, with 16 bases remaining between them. The germline V gene encodes CDR1 DFQATT and CDR2 SNEGSKA (reference sequence). The sequenced part of the CDR3 DNA is TGCAGTGCCCTCCGGGTCCCTTCATACAATGAG. Protein sequence: CSALRVPSYNE. The full CDR3 protein is CSALRVPSYNEQFF.

This clone was seen at least ten times. A junction end diverges from the germline sequence, so it may reflect a read error. With the read ending 3 residues before the CDR3 end, the germline J gene is used to fill in that end. The chain has TRBV7-7 and TRBJ2-1; the match to TRBD2 covers 12 bases. The germline V gene encodes CDR1 SSHAT and CDR2 FNYEAQ (reference sequence). This CDR3 spans 17 amino acids. Incomplete CDR3 DNA: TGTGCTAGCAGCTTACGGGCGACTAGCGGGGGAAGTAGTGAG. Its protein is CASSLRATSGGSSE. The whole CDR3 reads CASSLRATSGGSSEQFF. Variable domain in full (rest from reference TRBV7-7 and TRBJ2-1): GAGVSQSPRYKVTKRGQDVTLRCDPISSHATLYWYQQALGQGPEFLTYFNYEAQPDKSGLPSDRFSAERPEGSISTLTIQRTEQRDSAMYRCASSLRATSGGSSEQFFGPGTRLTVL.

This clone was seen ten or more times. The CDR3 end lies 3 residues beyond the end of the read and is filled in from the germline J gene. V and J are TRBV20-1 and TRBJ2-2; D possibly uses TRBD1 or TRBD2 (5 bases each). The CDR3 is 12 amino acids. The germline gives CDR1 DFQATT, CDR2 SNEGSKA (reference sequence). Here the CDR3 reads CSARRGEEKLFF. The CDR3 bases that were read are TGCAGTGCTAGGAGGGGAGAAGAAAAG.

This clone was picked up many times. The CDR3 end lies 3 residues beyond the end of the read and is filled in from the germline J gene. This chain uses TRBV7-9 with TRBJ1-2; no firm D call. There are 15 residues in the CDR3. V was cut by 1 base and J by 2 bases, with 11 bases left in between. In germline, CDR1 is SEHNR, CDR2 FQNEAQ (reference sequence). The CDR3 bases that were read are TGTGCCAGCAGCTTAGAACCGGCGGGGAACTATGGC. Residues: CASSLEPAGNYG. The entire CDR3 reads CASSLEPAGNYGYTF.

This clone has a count of ten or more. The read comes to an end 3 residues before the CDR3 does, leaving the germline J gene to fill in the end. The chain uses TRBV20-1 and TRBJ2-7; the D gene is possibly TRBD2 (7 bases). Germline-derived CDR1 and CDR2 are DFQATT and SNEGSKA (reference sequence). The CDR3 totals 15 residues. The germline V and J ends were trimmed by 6 bases and 3 bases, with 21 bases remaining between them. The CDR3: CSAQGGGSAHYEQYF. Incomplete CDR3 DNA: TGCAGTGCCCAAGGGGGGGGGTCAGCCCACTACGAG.

This clone was counted ten times or more. Here the CDR3 reads CASSPGTSGGEYTQYF. CDR3 bases read: TGTGCCAGTAGTCCCGGTACTAGCGGGGGGGAGTATACG. The rearrangement uses TRBV19 and TRBJ2-3, with 13 bases fitting TRBD2. The observed sequence ends 3 residues before the CDR3 terminus, with the missing tail filled in from the germline J gene. This CDR3 has 16 amino acids. The trim removed 5 bases at V and 7 bases at J, leaving 9 bases unmatched. Germline CDR1 and CDR2: LNHDA and SQIVND (reference sequence).

Notes on this clone: The CDR3 extends 3 residues past the end of the read, so its final part is completed from the germline J gene. J is TRBJ2-3 and V is TRBV7-8; the D gene is possibly TRBD2 (7 bases). V was cut by 2 bases and J by 2 bases, with 14 bases left in between. The length of the CDR3 is 16 residues. CDR1 and CDR2 (germline): SGHVS, FQNEAQ. CDR3 DNA (partial): TGTGCCAGCAGCTTACGGGTGGGGGGGCCCACAGATACG. This sequence encodes CASSLRVGGPTDT. In full, the CDR3 is CASSLRVGGPTDTQYF. Variable domain in full (rest from reference TRBV7-8 and TRBJ2-3): GAGVSQSPRYKVAKRGQDVALRCDPISGHVSLFWYQQALGQGPEFLTYFQNEAQLDKSGLPSDRFFAERPEGSVSTLKIQRTQQEDSAVYLCASSLRVGGPTDTQYFGPGTRLTVL.

This clone was counted many times. The read ends 3 residues early relative to the CDR3; the germline J gene fills the gap. The gene calls are TRBV7-2 and TRBJ2-3; TRBD2 might be the D (5 bases). Trimming left V 5 bases short and J 0 bases short, with 12 bases between. Germline CDR1 SGHTA, CDR2 FQGNSA. The CDR3 has 15 amino acids. CDR3 bases read: TGTGCCAGCAGCCAGCTAGCTTGGAGCACAGATACG. It codes for CASSQLAWSTDT. The complete CDR3 protein is CASSQLAWSTDTQYF.

This clone was recorded at least ten times. The read ends 3 residues early relative to the CDR3; the germline J gene fills the gap. The chain links TRBV14 to TRBJ2-1; 15 bases align to TRBD2. This CDR3 contains 16 residues. Trimming at V came to 4 bases and at J to 9 bases, leaving 7 bases not matched to a gene. Germline loops: CDR1 SGHDN, CDR2 FVKESK. The covered CDR3 bases are TGTGCCAGCAGCCCTTGGACTAGCGGGAGGGCCTTTGAG. Its translation: CASSPWTSGRAFE. The full CDR3 sequence reads CASSPWTSGRAFEQFF.

This clone was recorded many times. The CDR3 goes on 3 residues after the read ends, and that part is filled in from the germline J gene. The chain joins TRBV29-1 to TRBJ2-3; 8 nucleotides match TRBD2. Germline lookup yields CDR1 SQVTM and CDR2 ANQGSEA. This CDR3 has 15 residues. CDR3 in amino acids: CSVYSGGNSNQPQYF. The CDR3 DNA, read in part, is TGCAGCGTTTACTCGGGGGGGAATAGCAATCAGCCG.

This clone was observed at least ten times. The read falls 3 residues short of the CDR3 end, and the missing part is taken from the germline J gene. The V gene is TRBV5-1, the J gene TRBJ1-5; D is uncertain. V was shortened by 0 bases and J by 3 bases, with 4 bases between the two germline ends. The CDR3 spans 13 residues. The germline V gene has CDR1 SGHRS and CDR2 YFSETQ. CDR3 amino acids: CASSLGNNQPQHF. Partial CDR3 DNA: TGCGCCAGCAGCTTGGGTAACAATCAGCCC.

This clone was found many times. The read halts 3 residues ahead of the CDR3 end, with the missing end drawn from the germline J gene. This sequence joins TRBV20-1 and TRBJ2-3; 10 bases agree with TRBD1. The CDR3 consists of 16 residues. The germline CDR1 and CDR2 sequences are DFQATT and SNEGSKA (reference sequence). CDR3 protein: CSALRTGGLGNQPQYF. The part of the CDR3 DNA that was read is TGCAGTGCTCTAAGGACAGGGGGTTTGGGCAATCAGCCG.

About this clone: The read terminates 3 residues before the CDR3 end, so the remaining end is supplied by the germline J gene. V is TRBV20-1 and J is TRBJ1-2; possibly TRBD1 for D (5 bases). The CDR3 is 16 residues long. From germline, CDR1 is DFQATT and CDR2 SNEGSKA (reference sequence). The covered CDR3 bases are TGCAGTGCTAGGGGGGACGGGGGTTTCGGCTACAATGAC. Protein product: CSARGDGGFGYND. The complete CDR3 reads CSARGDGGFGYNDYTF.

By frequency in the sample, this clone is medium-sized. The read terminates 3 residues ahead of where the CDR3 ends, so the germline J gene completes it. The rearrangement joins TRBV6-1 to TRBJ2-3; 11 bases match TRBD1. The CDR3 is 15 amino acids. V shed 1 base, J shed 4 bases, and the junction held 1 base outside the gene matches. Germline V gives CDR1 MNHNS, CDR2 SASEGT. CDR3 protein: CASSEGTGGADTQYF. The DNA read from the CDR3 is TGTGCCAGCAGTGAAGGGACAGGGGGCGCAGATACG.

About this clone itself: The missing CDR3 end, 3 residues past where the read stops, is filled in from the germline J gene. This sequence joins TRBV19 and TRBJ2-4; the D gene is possibly TRBD1 (5 bases). Germline CDR1 reads LNHDA; CDR2 reads SQIVND (reference sequence). The length of the CDR3 is 15 residues. The DNA read from the CDR3 is TGTGCCAGTAGCCATACCAGACGACAGCACTATGGT. Protein sequence: CASSHTRRQHYG. The entire CDR3 reads CASSHTRRQHYGQYF.

This clone was detected ten times or more. The read falls 3 residues short of the CDR3 end, and the missing part is taken from the germline J gene. This chain joins TRBV20-1 and TRBJ2-1; maybe TRBD2 (6 bases). Trimming removed 8 bases at V and 4 bases at J, with 9 bases between. CDR1 and CDR2 from the germline V gene are DFQATT and SNEGSKA (reference sequence). The CDR3 totals 11 residues. The CDR3 spells CSQRVYNEQFF. CDR3 DNA (partial): TGCAGTCAGCGGGTGTACAATGAG.

This clone has a count of ten or more. With the read ending 3 residues before the CDR3 end, the germline J gene is used to fill in that end. The chain employs TRBV20-1 and TRBJ2-3, with 10 bases matching TRBD2. V was pared by 6 bases and J by 3 bases, with 6 bases of the junction left unmatched. CDR1 and CDR2 (germline): DFQATT, SNEGSKA (reference sequence). The CDR3 contains 14 residues. The CDR3 DNA, read in part, is TGCAGTGCCCTAGCGGGAGTGGTTACAGATACG. It translates to CSALAGVVTDT. From start to end, the CDR3 is CSALAGVVTDTQYF.

Many counts were recorded for this clone. Sequencing ends 3 residues short of the CDR3 end; the germline J gene provides the rest. The V call is TRBV5-6, the J call TRBJ2-5; 9 bases line up with TRBD2. The CDR3 sequence is 15 residues long. In germline, CDR1 is SGHDT, CDR2 YYEEEE. Trimming took 4 bases from V and 5 from J; bases not matched to a gene: 9. CDR3 DNA (partial): TGTGCCAGCAGCCTCCAGCTAGCGGGGAGTGAGACC. Its translation is CASSLQLAGSET. The entire CDR3 protein reads CASSLQLAGSETQYF. The full variable domain, its missing parts supplied by reference TRBV5-6 and TRBJ2-5, is DAGVTQSPTHLIKTRGQQVTLRCSPKSGHDTVSWYQQALGQGPQFIFQYYEEEERQRGNFPDRFSGHQFPNYSSELNVNALLLGDSALYLCASSLQLAGSETQYFGPGTRLLVL.

In this sample, this clone turned up many times. The read ends 3 residues early relative to the CDR3; the germline J gene fills the gap. The chain joins TRBV20-1 to TRBJ2-1; 7 positions match TRBD2. Germline assignment: CDR1 DFQATT and CDR2 SNEGSKA (reference sequence). The trim removed 2 bases at V and 8 bases at J, leaving 12 bases unmatched. The CDR3 is made up of 15 amino acids. The sequenced CDR3 bases are TGCAGTGCTAGATGGTTCGGCGGGAGTTCACATGAG. This sequence encodes CSARWFGGSSHE. The whole CDR3 protein reads CSARWFGGSSHEQFF.

This clone came up many times. From the germline J gene comes the end of the CDR3, since the read stops 3 residues before it. The chain combines TRBV6-4 with TRBJ1-3, with D maybe TRBD1 (5 bases). Trimming removed 11 bases at V and 4 bases at J, with 21 bases between. Germline loops: CDR1 MRHNA, CDR2 SNTAGT. There are 15 residues in the CDR3. The CDR3 here is CAPNRGVLRGNTIYF. The CDR3 DNA, read in part, is TGTGCCCCCAACCGGGGGGTCTTGAGAGGAAACACC.

Comments on this clone: The observed sequence ends 3 residues before the CDR3 terminus, with the missing tail filled in from the germline J gene. The same CDR3 can be traced to other DNA sequences in this sample. The chain combines TRBV20-1 with TRBJ1-2; the match to TRBD1 covers 7 bases. The CDR3 is 12 residues long. Germline V gene data show CDR1 as DFQATT and CDR2 as SNEGSKA (reference sequence). CDR3 bases read: TGCTTTGGGACGAAACAGGGGTCTAGC. It is translated as CFGTKQGSS. The entire CDR3 sequence reads CFGTKQGSSYTF.

This clone appeared many times. The read falls 3 residues short of the CDR3 end, and the missing part is taken from the germline J gene. V is TRBV3-1 (or the pseudogene TRBV3-2) and J is TRBJ2-1; 10 nucleotides line up with TRBD2. Per the germline V gene, CDR1 is LGHDT and CDR2 is YNNKEL (reference sequence). The CDR3 is 16 amino acids. V dropped 6 bases and J dropped 3; count of bases not matched to a gene: 8. CDR3 in amino acids: CASSSDSGGSYNEQFF. CDR3 DNA, as far as it was read: TGTGCCAGCAGTTCAGATAGCGGGGGGAGCTACAATGAG.

This clone has ten or more counts. The CDR3 extends 3 residues past the end of the read, so its final part is completed from the germline J gene. V gene TRBV2 combines with J gene TRBJ1-2, with 7 bases aligning to TRBD1. The length of the CDR3 is 14 residues. Germline assignment: CDR1 SNHLY and CDR2 FYNNEI. This CDR3 is CASSEYAGGVGYTF. The sequenced CDR3 bases are TGTGCCAGCAGTGAATATGCAGGGGGAGTAGGC.